What follows describes a single TCR beta chain. The data stem from a study of blood T cells in healthy people across ages. Individuals who donated were healthy Caucasians from Russia aged roughly 6 to 95. A sample-barcoded 5' primer and a J-beta primer mix were used in a second PCR of roughly 7 to 11 cycles. Paired-end reads containing CDR3 totaled no fewer than 2.5 million for each sample. MiXCR was run by TCRdb on the 5' RACE reads, yielding one entry per CDR3 protein. The sample shows about 1,400,000 distinct CDR3 sequences, approximately 60% of them seen only once. Trimming cost V 3 bases and J 0 bases, with 13 bases left between them. The CDR3 consists of 16 residues.

V is TRBV12-3 or TRBV12-4 and J is TRBJ2-3, with a tentative D call TRBD2 (5 bases). Sequencing used blood. The source is a young man in good health. The CDR3 loop is CASSFRGAASTDTQYF. The CDR3 DNA reads as TGTGCCAGCAGTTTTCGGGGAGCCGCTAGCACAGATACGCAGTATTTT.